Detailed here is one T cell receptor beta chain. The target antigen is unknown. CDR3 length: 18 amino acids. Germline assignment: CDR1 SGDLS and CDR2 YYNGEE. J was trimmed by 5 bases and V by 3 bases; bases with no gene match: 15. The record originates from a study of cytomegalovirus exposure and HLA in healthy donors. The study's findings and limits: A later analysis showed that HLA-associated TCR beta chains had undergone more clonal expansion than equally common others. Later on, a genetic analysis was performed. It linked a missense variant in DCLRE1C with V- and J-gene trimming of TCR beta. DRB1 showed the most TCR associations and HLA-C the fewest in a later analysis, as rates varied by HLA locus. Most CMV-associated TCR beta chains appeared HLA-restricted in a later analysis.

PCR amplification relied on 60 Vbeta primers (plus 13 Jbeta primers). Sequencing used immunoSEQ multiplex PCR; TCRdb keeps in-frame clones, though not all of them. This repertoire shows around 140,000 clones, approximately 75% found once; its top ten account for around 1%. The sequence was obtained from a male donor in good health and CMV-seronegative. The specimen sequenced was PBMCs. J is TRBJ2-3 and V is TRBV9, with 10 bases that match TRBD2. In DNA form, the CDR3 reads TGTGCCAGCAGCGCCGCAGGGGGAGCGGGGGGGCCAAGAGATACGCAGTATTTT. Protein product: CASSAAGGAGGPRDTQYF.